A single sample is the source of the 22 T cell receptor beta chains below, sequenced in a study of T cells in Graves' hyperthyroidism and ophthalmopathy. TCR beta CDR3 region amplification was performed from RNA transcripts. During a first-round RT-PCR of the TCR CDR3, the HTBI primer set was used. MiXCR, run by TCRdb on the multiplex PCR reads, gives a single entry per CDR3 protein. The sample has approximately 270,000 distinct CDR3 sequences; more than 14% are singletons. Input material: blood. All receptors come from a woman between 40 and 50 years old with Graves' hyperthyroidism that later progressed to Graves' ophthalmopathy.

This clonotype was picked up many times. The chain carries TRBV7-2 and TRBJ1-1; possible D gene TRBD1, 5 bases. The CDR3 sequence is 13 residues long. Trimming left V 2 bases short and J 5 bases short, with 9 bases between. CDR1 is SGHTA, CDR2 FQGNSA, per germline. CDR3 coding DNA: TGTGCCAGCAGCTTACTAGCAGGGACTGAAGCTTTCTTT. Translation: CASSLLAGTEAFF.

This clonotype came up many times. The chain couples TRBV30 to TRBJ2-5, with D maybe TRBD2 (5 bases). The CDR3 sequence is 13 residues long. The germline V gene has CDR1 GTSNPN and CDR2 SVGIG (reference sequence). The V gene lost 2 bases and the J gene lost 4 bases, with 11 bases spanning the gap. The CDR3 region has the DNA TGTGCCTGGAGTATGCGGAGGTCAGAGACCCAGTACTTC. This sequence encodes CAWSMRRSETQYF.

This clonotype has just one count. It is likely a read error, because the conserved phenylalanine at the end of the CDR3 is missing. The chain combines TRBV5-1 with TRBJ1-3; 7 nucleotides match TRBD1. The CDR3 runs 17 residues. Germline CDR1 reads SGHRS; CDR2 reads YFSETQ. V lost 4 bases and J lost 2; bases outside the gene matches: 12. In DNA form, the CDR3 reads TGCGCCAGCAGCACCGGACAGGTCGATCCCCCTGGAAACACCATATATGTT. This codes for CASSTGQVDPPGNTIYV.

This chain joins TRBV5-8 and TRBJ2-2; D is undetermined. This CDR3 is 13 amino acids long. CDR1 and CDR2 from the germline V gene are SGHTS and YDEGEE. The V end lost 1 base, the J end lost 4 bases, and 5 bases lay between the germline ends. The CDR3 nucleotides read TGTGCCAGCAGCTTGAGGGTCACCGGGGAGCTGTTTTTT. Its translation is CASSLRVTGELFF. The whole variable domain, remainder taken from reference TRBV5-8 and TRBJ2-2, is EAGVTQSPTHLIKTRGQQATLRCSPISGHTSVYWYQQALGLGLQFLLWYDEGEERNRGNFPPRFSGRQFPNYSSELNVNALELEDSALYLCASSLRVTGELFFGEGSRLTVL.

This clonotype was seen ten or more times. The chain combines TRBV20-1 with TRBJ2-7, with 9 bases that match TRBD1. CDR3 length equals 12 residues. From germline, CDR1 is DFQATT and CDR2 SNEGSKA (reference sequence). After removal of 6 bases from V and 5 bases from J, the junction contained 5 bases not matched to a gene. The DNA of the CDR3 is TGCAGTGCCCCGGGACAGGGCCACGAGCAGTACTTC. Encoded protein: CSAPGQGHEQYF.

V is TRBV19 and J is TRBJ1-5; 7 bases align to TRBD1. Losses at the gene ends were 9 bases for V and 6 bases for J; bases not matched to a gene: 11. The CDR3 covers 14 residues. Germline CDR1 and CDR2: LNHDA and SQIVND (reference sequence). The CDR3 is CASEDRTESQPQHF. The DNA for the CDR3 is TGTGCCAGCGAGGACAGGACAGAGAGTCAGCCCCAGCATTTT. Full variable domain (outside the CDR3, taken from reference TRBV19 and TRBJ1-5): DGGITQSPKYLFRKEGQNVTLSCEQNLNHDAMYWYRQDPGQGLRLIYYSQIVNDFQKGDIAEGYSVSREKKESFPLTVTSAQKNPTAFYLCASEDRTESQPQHFGDGTRLSIL.

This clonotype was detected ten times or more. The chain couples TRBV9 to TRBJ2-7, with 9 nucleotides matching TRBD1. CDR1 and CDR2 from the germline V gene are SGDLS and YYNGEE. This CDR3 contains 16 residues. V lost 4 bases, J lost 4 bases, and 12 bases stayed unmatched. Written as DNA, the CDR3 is TGTGCCAGCAGCCATAATGCCGGGACAGGGTCTTACGAGCAGTACTTC. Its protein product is CASSHNAGTGSYEQYF.

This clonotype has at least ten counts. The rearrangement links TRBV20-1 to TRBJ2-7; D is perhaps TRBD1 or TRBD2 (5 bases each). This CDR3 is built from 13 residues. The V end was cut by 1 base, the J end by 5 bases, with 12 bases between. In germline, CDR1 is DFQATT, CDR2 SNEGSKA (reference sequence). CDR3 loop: CSARVAGSDEQYF. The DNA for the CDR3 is TGCAGTGCTAGAGTGGCAGGGAGCGACGAGCAGTACTTC.

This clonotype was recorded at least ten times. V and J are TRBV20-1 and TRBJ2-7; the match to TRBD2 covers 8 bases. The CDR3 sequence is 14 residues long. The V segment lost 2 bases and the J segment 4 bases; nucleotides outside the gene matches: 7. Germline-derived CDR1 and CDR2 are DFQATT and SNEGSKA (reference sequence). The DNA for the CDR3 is TGCAGTGCTAGACAGCGGGAGTTGAGTTACGAGCAGTACTTC. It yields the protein CSARQRELSYEQYF.

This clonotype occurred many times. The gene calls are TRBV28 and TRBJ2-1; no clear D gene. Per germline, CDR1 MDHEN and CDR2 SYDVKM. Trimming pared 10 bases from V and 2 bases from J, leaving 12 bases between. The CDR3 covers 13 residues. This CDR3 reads CATKRLPYNEQFF. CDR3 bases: TGTGCCACAAAGAGACTCCCCTACAATGAGCAGTTCTTC.

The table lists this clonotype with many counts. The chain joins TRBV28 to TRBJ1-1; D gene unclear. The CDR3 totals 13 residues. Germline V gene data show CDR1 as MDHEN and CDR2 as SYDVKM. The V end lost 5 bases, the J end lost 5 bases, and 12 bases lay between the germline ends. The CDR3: CASSPLGVTEAFF. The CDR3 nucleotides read TGTGCCAGCAGTCCCCTCGGGGTTACTGAAGCTTTCTTT.

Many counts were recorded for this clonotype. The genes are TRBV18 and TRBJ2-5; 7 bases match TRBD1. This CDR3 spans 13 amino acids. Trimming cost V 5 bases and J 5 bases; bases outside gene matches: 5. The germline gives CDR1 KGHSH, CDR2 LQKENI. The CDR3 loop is CASSTGDGETQYF. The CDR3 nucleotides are TGTGCCAGCTCAACAGGGGATGGGGAGACCCAGTACTTC.

The CDR3 loop reads CASSRGLRTDTQYF. The CDR3 DNA follows: TGTGCCAGCAGCCGAGGACTGAGAACAGATACGCAGTATTTT. The rearrangement joins TRBV6-2 or TRBV6-3 to TRBJ2-3; D is perhaps TRBD2 (5 bases). V was pared by 6 bases and J by 3 bases, with 13 bases between. The CDR3 has 14 residues. The germline CDR1 and CDR2 sequences are MNHEY and SVGEGT.

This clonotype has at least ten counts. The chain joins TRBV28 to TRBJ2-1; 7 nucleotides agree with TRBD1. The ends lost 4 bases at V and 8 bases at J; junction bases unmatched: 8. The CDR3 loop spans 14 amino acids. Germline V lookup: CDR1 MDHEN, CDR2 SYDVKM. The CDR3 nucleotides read TGTGCCAGCAGTTCACCCGACAGGGCCGATGAGCAGTTCTTC. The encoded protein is CASSSPDRADEQFF.

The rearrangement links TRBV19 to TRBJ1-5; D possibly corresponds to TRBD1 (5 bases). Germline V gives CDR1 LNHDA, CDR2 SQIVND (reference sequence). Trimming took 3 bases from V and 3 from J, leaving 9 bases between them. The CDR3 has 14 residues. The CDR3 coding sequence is TGTGCCAGTAGTATGAGGGGAGTCAATCAGCCCCAGCATTTT. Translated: CASSMRGVNQPQHF.

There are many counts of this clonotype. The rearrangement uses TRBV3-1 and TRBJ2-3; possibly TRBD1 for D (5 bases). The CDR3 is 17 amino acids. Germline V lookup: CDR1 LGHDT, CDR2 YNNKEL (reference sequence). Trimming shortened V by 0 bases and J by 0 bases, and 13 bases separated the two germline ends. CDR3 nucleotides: TGTGCCAGCAGCCAAGATGCGGCAGGGTTAAGCACAGATACGCAGTATTTT. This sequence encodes CASSQDAAGLSTDTQYF.

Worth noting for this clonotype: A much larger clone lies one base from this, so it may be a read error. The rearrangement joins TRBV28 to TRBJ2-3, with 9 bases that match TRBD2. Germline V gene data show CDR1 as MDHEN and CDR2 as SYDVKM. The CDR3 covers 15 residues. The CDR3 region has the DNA TGTGCCAGCAGCCGGAGCGGGGGGAGCGCAGATACGCAGTGTTTT. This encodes CASSRSGGSADTQCF.

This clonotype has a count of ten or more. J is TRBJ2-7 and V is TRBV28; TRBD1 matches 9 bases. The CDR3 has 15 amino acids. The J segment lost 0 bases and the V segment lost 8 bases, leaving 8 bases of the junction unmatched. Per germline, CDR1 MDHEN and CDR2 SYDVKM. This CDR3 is CASRPDRGSSYEQYF. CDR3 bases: TGTGCCAGCCGACCCGACAGGGGGAGCTCCTACGAGCAGTACTTC.

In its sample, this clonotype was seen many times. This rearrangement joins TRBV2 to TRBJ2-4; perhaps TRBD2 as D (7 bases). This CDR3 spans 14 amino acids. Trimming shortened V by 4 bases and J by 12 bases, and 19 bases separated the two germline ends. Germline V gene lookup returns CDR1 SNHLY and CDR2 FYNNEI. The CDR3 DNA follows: TGTGCCAGCAGTGCGTCCCAATTAGGGGGGGATCAGTACTTC. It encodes CASSASQLGGDQYF.

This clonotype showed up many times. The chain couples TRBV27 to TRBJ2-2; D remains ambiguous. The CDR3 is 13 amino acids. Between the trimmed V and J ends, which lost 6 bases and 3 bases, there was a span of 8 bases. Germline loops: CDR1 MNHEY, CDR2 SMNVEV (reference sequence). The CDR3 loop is CASRAGHTGELFF. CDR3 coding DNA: TGTGCCAGCAGGGCCGGGCACACCGGGGAGCTGTTTTTT.

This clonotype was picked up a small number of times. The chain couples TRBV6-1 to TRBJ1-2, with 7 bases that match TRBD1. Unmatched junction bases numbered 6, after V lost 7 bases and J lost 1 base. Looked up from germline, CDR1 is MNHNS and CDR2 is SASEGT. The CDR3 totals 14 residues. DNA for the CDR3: TGTGCCAGCACCCAGACAGGGCATAACTATGGCTACACCTTC. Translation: CASTQTGHNYGYTF.

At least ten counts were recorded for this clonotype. The CDR3 here is CSAITGTPYEQYF. For the CDR3, the DNA is TGCAGCGCAATAACAGGGACCCCCTACGAGCAGTACTTC. The chain joins TRBV29-1 to TRBJ2-7, with D possibly matching TRBD1 (6 bases). CDR3 length: 13 amino acids. The V end lost 7 bases, the J end lost 2 bases, and 15 bases lay between the germline ends. Germline V gene sequence: CDR1 SQVTM, CDR2 ANQGSEA.